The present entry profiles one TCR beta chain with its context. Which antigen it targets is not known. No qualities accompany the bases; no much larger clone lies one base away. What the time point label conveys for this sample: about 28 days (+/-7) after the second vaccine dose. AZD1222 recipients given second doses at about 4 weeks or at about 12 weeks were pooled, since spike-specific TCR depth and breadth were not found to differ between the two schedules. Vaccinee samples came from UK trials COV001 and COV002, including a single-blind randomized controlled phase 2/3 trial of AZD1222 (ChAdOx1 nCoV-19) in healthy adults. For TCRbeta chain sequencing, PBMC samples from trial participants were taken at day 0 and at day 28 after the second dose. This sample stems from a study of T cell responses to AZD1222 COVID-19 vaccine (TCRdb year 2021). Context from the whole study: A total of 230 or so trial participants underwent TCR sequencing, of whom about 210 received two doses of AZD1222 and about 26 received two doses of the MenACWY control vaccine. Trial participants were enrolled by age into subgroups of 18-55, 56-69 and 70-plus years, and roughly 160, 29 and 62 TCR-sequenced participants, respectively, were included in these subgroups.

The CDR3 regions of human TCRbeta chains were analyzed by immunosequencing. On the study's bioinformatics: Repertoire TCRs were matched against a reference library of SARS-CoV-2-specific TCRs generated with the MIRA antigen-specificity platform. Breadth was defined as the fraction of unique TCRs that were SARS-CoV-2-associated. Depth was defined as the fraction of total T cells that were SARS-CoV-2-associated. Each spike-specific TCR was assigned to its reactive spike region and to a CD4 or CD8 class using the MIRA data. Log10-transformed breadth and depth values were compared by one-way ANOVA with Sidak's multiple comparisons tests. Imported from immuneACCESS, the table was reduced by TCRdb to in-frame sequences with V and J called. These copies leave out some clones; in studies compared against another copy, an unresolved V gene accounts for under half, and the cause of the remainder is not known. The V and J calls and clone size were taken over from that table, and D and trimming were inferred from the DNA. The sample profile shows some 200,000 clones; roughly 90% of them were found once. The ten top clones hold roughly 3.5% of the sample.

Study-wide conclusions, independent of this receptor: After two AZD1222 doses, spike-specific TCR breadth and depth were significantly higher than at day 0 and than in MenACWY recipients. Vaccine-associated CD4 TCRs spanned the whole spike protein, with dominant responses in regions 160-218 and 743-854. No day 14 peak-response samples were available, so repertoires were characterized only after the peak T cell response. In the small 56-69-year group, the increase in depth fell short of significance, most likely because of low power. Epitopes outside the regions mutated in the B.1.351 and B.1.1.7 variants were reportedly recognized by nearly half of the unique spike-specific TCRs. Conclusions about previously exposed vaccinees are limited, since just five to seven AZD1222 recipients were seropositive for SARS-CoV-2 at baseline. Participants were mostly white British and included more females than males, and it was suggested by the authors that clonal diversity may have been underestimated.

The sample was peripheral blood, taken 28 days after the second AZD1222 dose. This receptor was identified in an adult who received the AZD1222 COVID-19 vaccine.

The CDR3 here reads CASSLAQFSDTQYF. The bases are TGCGCCAGCAGCTTGGCCCAGTTCTCAGATACGCAGTATTTT. The V and J genes are TRBV5-1 and TRBJ2-3; the D gene lacks a confident call. Spanning cysteine to phenylalanine, the CDR3 consists of 14 amino acids. The entry retains the CDR3 DNA only, 42 bases that are in frame from base 1. CDR1 and CDR2 were assigned from the germline V gene as SGHRS and YFSETQ. V and J are truncated by 0 bases and 4 bases respectively, leaving an intervening sequence of 9 bases. Reference TRBV5-1 and TRBJ2-3 genes cover what lies past the CDR3, so the full variable domain is KAGVTQTPRYLIKTRGQQVTLSCSPISGHRSVSWYQQTPGQGLQFLFEYFSETQRNKGNFPGRFSGRQFSNSRSEMNVSTLELGDSALYLCASSLAQFSDTQYFGPGTRLTVL.